This T cell receptor beta chain was sequenced in a study of cytomegalovirus exposure and HLA in healthy donors. Study conclusions and caveats: In a later analysis, TCR association rates varied by HLA locus: DRB1 most, HLA-C fewest.

Concerning this clone itself: The antigen is unknown.

Amplification used 60 Vbeta primers and 13 Jbeta primers. TCRdb keeps only in-frame clones here, not all; method: immunoSEQ multiplex PCR. This sample has roughly 190,000 clones, with around 81% found just once. Germline CDR1 SGHRS, CDR2 YFSETQ. There are 16 residues in the CDR3. J was trimmed by 2 bases and V by 4 bases; bases with no gene match: 7. The receptor's source is a young man in good health and CMV-seronegative. The gene calls are TRBV5-1 and TRBJ2-3; TRBD2 matches at 10 bases. The sequenced material came from PBMCs. CDR3 DNA: TGCGCCAGCAGCATACCTAGCGGGGGACTCACAGATACGCAGTATTTT. It codes for CASSIPSGGLTDTQYF.